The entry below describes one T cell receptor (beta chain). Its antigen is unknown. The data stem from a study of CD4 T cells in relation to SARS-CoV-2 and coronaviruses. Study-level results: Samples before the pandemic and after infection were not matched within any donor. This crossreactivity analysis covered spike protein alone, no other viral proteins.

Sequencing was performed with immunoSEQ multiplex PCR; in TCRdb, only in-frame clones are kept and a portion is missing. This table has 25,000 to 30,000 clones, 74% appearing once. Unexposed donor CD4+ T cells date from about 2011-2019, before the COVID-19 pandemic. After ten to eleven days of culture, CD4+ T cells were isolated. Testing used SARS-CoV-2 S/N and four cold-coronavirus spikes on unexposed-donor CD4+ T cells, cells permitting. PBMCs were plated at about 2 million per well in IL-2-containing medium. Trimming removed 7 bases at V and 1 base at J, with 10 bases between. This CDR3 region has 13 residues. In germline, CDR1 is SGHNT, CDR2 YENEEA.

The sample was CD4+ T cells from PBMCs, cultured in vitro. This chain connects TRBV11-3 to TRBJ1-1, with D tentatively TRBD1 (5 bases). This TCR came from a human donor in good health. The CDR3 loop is CASKGRQNTEAFF. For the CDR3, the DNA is TGTGCCAGCAAGGGACGGCAGAACACTGAAGCTTTCTTT.